This passage covers 32 T cell receptor beta chains from one sample sequenced in a study of regulatory T cells in long-lasting Graves disease (dated by TCRdb to the early 2020s). Preparation of the library involved multiplex PCR. TCRdb lists the instrument as Illumina HiSeq 4000. iRepertoire HTBI primers and Arm-PCR amplification of CDR3 regions were used to construct TCR beta libraries. TCRdb trimmed the raw reads at Q25, called clones with MiXCR and kept productive beta chains. Rows matching on CDR3 protein sequence are summarized as one entry with the most common DNA and genes. Here the sample has approximately 400,000 distinct CDR3 sequences; 15% occur a single time. Of the sample, around 15% is held by the ten largest clones. The time point label of this sample denotes: newly diagnosed GD, antithyroid drugs for less than 3 months. For both TCR sequencing and RNA sequencing, RNA was extracted from PBMCs using TRIzol.

This sample also belongs to another study, concerning T cells in Graves' hyperthyroidism and ophthalmopathy.

Sequenced material: peripheral blood mononuclear cells (PBMCs), taken at new diagnosis, from a patient treated with antithyroid drugs. Every receptor here comes from a young woman with Graves disease. Donor details come from another sample of the same person, matched by shared clones.

This clonotype was detected many times. The chain joins TRBV30 to TRBJ1-2; a weak D match, TRBD1 (6 bases). Germline-derived CDR1 and CDR2 are GTSNPN and SVGIG (reference sequence). This CDR3 contains 13 residues. V was trimmed by 4 bases and J by 0 bases, leaving 9 bases between them. This chain's CDR3 is CAWNRETNYGYTF. The CDR3 nucleotides read TGTGCCTGGAACAGGGAGACTAACTATGGCTACACCTTC.

This clonotype occurred many times. The chain joins TRBV3-1 to TRBJ2-3, with 14 bases fitting TRBD2. Germline V CDR1 and CDR2: LGHDT, YNNKEL (reference sequence). This CDR3 is built from 17 residues. The V segment lost 4 bases and the J segment 7 bases; nucleotides outside the gene matches: 10. In nucleotides, the CDR3 is TGTGCCAGCAGCCCTACTCGACTAGCGGGAGGGGGGTATACGCAGTATTTT. It codes for CASSPTRLAGGGYTQYF.

At least ten counts were recorded for this clonotype. The chain uses TRBV11-2 and TRBJ2-2; 7 bases align to TRBD1. V lost 4 bases to trimming and J lost 3 bases; unmatched junction nucleotides: 17. Per the germline V gene, CDR1 is SGHAT and CDR2 is FQNNGV. The CDR3 loop spans 19 amino acids. The CDR3 DNA reads as TGTGCCAGCAGCTCCTTCGACAGGGACCCAGCGATGGACACCGGGGAGCTGTTTTTT. Its protein is CASSSFDRDPAMDTGELFF.

The chain joins TRBV7-2 to TRBJ2-3, with 7 bases matching TRBD1. CDR1 and CDR2 (germline): SGHTA, FQGNSA. The CDR3 consists of 13 residues. With 4 bases clipped from V and 4 bases from J, the junction kept 2 bases outside the gene matches. The CDR3 region is CASSSQGADTQYF. The CDR3 DNA reads as TGTGCCAGCAGCTCTCAGGGGGCAGATACGCAGTATTTT.

This clonotype was seen more than once but under ten times. The chain carries TRBV29-1 and TRBJ2-1, with 11 bases matching TRBD2. V lost 1 base, J lost 8 bases, and 7 bases stayed unmatched. CDR3 length equals 15 residues. The germline V gene has CDR1 SQVTM and CDR2 ANQGSEA. CDR3 sequence: CSVEGLAGGRDEQFF. In DNA, the CDR3 is TGCAGCGTTGAAGGGCTAGCGGGAGGCCGGGATGAGCAGTTCTTC.

The table lists this clonotype with many counts. This chain links TRBV6-2 or TRBV6-3 with TRBJ2-1; 9 bases match TRBD2. The J segment lost 2 bases and the V segment lost 5 bases, leaving 7 bases of the junction unmatched. Looked up from germline, CDR1 is MNHEY and CDR2 is SVGEGT. The CDR3 covers 16 residues. CDR3 in DNA: TGTGCCAGCAGTAAGCTGACTAGCGGCCCCTACAATGAGCAGTTCTTC. It specifies CASSKLTSGPYNEQFF.

This clonotype was detected many times. The V call is TRBV28, the J call TRBJ1-6, with 7 bases matching TRBD1. Germline CDR1 and CDR2: MDHEN and SYDVKM. V lost 6 bases, J lost 5 bases, and 10 bases stayed unmatched. There are 16 residues in the CDR3. Written as DNA, the CDR3 is TGTGCCAGCAGCGTAGAGGGGGCCCCCCATAATTCACCCCTCCACTTT. Amino acid sequence: CASSVEGAPHNSPLHF.

This clonotype was detected many times. The chain recombines TRBV20-1 with TRBJ2-7; 10 bases map to TRBD2. The CDR3 length is 17 residues. Germline V lookup: CDR1 DFQATT, CDR2 SNEGSKA (reference sequence). V shed 0 bases and J 0 bases; nucleotides not matched to a gene: 8. The CDR3 DNA follows: TGCAGTGCTAGAGATTGGGAGCGGGAGGGAAGCTCCTACGAGCAGTACTTC. Amino acids: CSARDWEREGSSYEQYF.

This clonotype has ten or more counts. CDR3 residues: CASSFSGRREQYF. The CDR3 DNA sequence: TGCGCCAGCAGCTTTAGCGGGAGAAGGGAGCAGTACTTC. This sequence joins TRBV10-2 and TRBJ2-7, with 9 bases matching TRBD2. The V gene end was trimmed by 6 bases and the J gene end by 7 bases; junction bases not matched to a gene: 7. Per germline, CDR1 WSHSY and CDR2 SAAADI. The CDR3 spans 13 residues.

This clonotype showed up many times. V gene TRBV5-1 combines with J gene TRBJ2-4, with TRBD2 identical over 7 bases. There are 16 residues in the CDR3. Per the germline V gene, CDR1 is SGHRS and CDR2 is YFSETQ. Unmatched junction bases numbered 10, after V lost 4 bases and J lost 3 bases. The chain's CDR3 is CASSPRAGEVKNIQYF. The CDR3 coding sequence is TGCGCCAGCAGCCCCCGGGCGGGAGAGGTCAAAAACATTCAGTACTTC. The whole variable domain, filled in from reference TRBV5-1 and TRBJ2-4, reads KAGVTQTPRYLIKTRGQQVTLSCSPISGHRSVSWYQQTPGQGLQFLFEYFSETQRNKGNFPGRFSGRQFSNSRSEMNVSTLELGDSALYLCASSPRAGEVKNIQYFGAGTRLSVL.

The rearrangement links TRBV7-9 to TRBJ1-4; TRBD1 is a possible D gene (5 bases). V lost 3 bases, J lost 5 bases, and 10 bases lay in between. The germline V gene has CDR1 SEHNR and CDR2 FQNEAQ (reference sequence). This CDR3 is built from 14 residues. CDR3 loop: CASSFGGLNEKLFF. The CDR3 nucleotides are TGTGCCAGCAGCTTTGGGGGTCTAAATGAAAAACTGTTTTTT.

The chain couples TRBV5-1 to TRBJ1-2, with 7 bases identical to TRBD1. Germline values: CDR1 SGHRS, CDR2 YFSETQ. The CDR3 extends over 15 amino acids. Trimming at V came to 5 bases and at J to 0 bases, leaving 7 bases not matched to a gene. The CDR3 DNA is TGCGCCAGCAGGGATTACAGGGGCCCTAACTATGGCTACACCTTC. Protein: CASRDYRGPNYGYTF.

This clonotype was observed at least ten times. V and J are TRBV6-1 and TRBJ2-7, with TRBD2 identical over 8 bases. V trimming: 1 base; J trimming: 0 bases; junction bases outside the gene matches: 5. Germline-derived CDR1 and CDR2 are MNHNS and SASEGT. The CDR3 spans 16 residues. The CDR3: CASSEGPAGASYEQYF. Written as DNA, the CDR3 is TGTGCCAGCAGTGAAGGCCCAGCGGGAGCCTCCTACGAGCAGTACTTC.

This clonotype came up many times. The chain employs TRBV2 and TRBJ2-7; the match to TRBD1 covers 10 bases. CDR1 SNHLY and CDR2 FYNNEI come from the germline V gene. The CDR3 runs to 13 residues. The V segment lost 9 bases and the J segment 5 bases; nucleotides outside the gene matches: 7. This chain's CDR3 is CARSGTGVDEQYF. The CDR3 DNA reads as TGTGCCAGGTCCGGGACAGGGGTGGACGAGCAGTACTTC. Based on the CDR3 plus reference TRBV2 and TRBJ2-7, the full variable domain is EPEVTQTPSHQVTQMGQEVILRCVPISNHLYFYWYRQILGQKVEFLVSFYNNEISEKSEIFDDQFSVERPDGSNFTLKIRSTKLEDSAMYFCARSGTGVDEQYFGPGTRLTVT.

In its sample, this clonotype was seen many times. The V and J genes are TRBV7-9 and TRBJ2-3; D not certain. The germline CDR1 and CDR2 sequences are SEHNR and FQNEAQ (reference sequence). The V end was cut by 1 base, the J end by 8 bases, with 10 bases between. The CDR3 totals 13 residues. CDR3 protein: CASSLDGDGTQYF. In DNA form, the CDR3 reads TGTGCCAGCAGCTTAGATGGGGATGGTACGCAGTATTTT.

This clonotype was seen at least ten times. J is TRBJ2-5 and V is TRBV15, with a tentative D call TRBD1 (6 bases). The length of the CDR3 is 15 residues. V was pared by 0 bases and J by 4 bases, with 12 bases between. The germline V gene has CDR1 LNHNV and CDR2 YYDKDF (reference sequence). CDR3 DNA: TGTGCCACCAGCAGAGAAGGGGGTGGGGGAGAGACCCAGTACTTC. This sequence encodes CATSREGGGGETQYF.

This clonotype has a count of ten or more. The gene calls are TRBV30 and TRBJ2-2; D gene uncertain. Germline lookup yields CDR1 GTSNPN and CDR2 SVGIG (reference sequence). This CDR3 is built from 15 residues. V was trimmed by 0 bases and J by 2 bases, leaving 10 bases between them. The CDR3 region is CAWSVLIGNTGELFF. The CDR3 DNA reads TGTGCCTGGAGTGTATTGATTGGCAACACCGGGGAGCTGTTTTTT.

This clonotype was found many times. V is TRBV5-1 and J is TRBJ2-7, with D possibly being TRBD1 (6 bases). V was pared by 0 bases and J by 1 base, with 14 bases between. Germline values: CDR1 SGHRS, CDR2 YFSETQ. The CDR3 runs to 16 residues. The CDR3 region is CASSLAGQRDSYEQYF. The DNA of the CDR3 is TGCGCCAGCAGCTTGGCCGGACAGAGAGATTCCTACGAGCAGTACTTC.

At least ten counts were recorded for this clonotype. This sequence joins TRBV6-1 and TRBJ2-3; TRBD2 matches 11 bases. Germline V lookup: CDR1 MNHNS, CDR2 SASEGT. The CDR3 sequence is 16 residues long. The V gene end was trimmed by 2 bases and the J gene end by 2 bases; junction bases not matched to a gene: 3. The CDR3, as DNA: TGTGCCAGCAGTGAACTAGCGGGAGGTTACACAGATACGCAGTATTTT. This translates into CASSELAGGYTDTQYF.

The gene calls are TRBV28 and TRBJ1-1; D not resolved. Germline-derived CDR1 and CDR2 are MDHEN and SYDVKM. V dropped 2 bases and J dropped 5 bases, with 12 bases sitting between them. This CDR3 is built from 14 residues. The CDR3 is CASSLLGLMTEAFF. CDR3 DNA sequence: TGTGCCAGCAGTTTACTAGGTCTGATGACTGAAGCTTTCTTT.

Turning to this clonotype: A much larger clonotype is one base distant, so this may be a read error. This sequence joins TRBV12-3 or TRBV12-4 and TRBJ2-1; 10 bases match TRBD2. Trimming removed 6 bases from V and 9 bases from J; junction bases left unmatched: 23. The CDR3 consists of 19 residues. The CDR3 nucleotides read TGTGCCAGCAGGCCCTGGACAGGGACCTTCCGAGCGGGAGGGAGTGAGCAGTTCTTC. The encoded protein is CASRPWTGTFRAGGSEQFF.

This clonotype was counted ten times or more. V and J are TRBV3-1 and TRBJ2-1, with TRBD2 matching 8 bases. The germline CDR1 and CDR2 sequences are LGHDT and YNNKEL (reference sequence). CDR3 length: 16 residues. Germline trimming cut 4 bases from V and 7 bases from J; bases unmatched to any gene: 12. CDR3 region: CASSPHPPGLGNEQFF. CDR3 coding DNA: TGTGCCAGCAGCCCACACCCCCCGGGACTAGGGAATGAGCAGTTCTTC.

A few counts support this clonotype. The chain recombines TRBV11-2 with TRBJ1-2, with a weak D call TRBD1 (6 bases). There are 16 residues in the CDR3. The V end was cut by 8 bases, the J end by 6 bases, with 25 bases between. CDR1 and CDR2 from the germline V gene are SGHAT and FQNNGV. The CDR3 loop is CASAALRGPLTNGYTF. The CDR3 bases are TGTGCCAGCGCCGCCCTCAGGGGCCCACTAACTAATGGCTACACCTTC.

The V and J genes are TRBV28 and TRBJ1-2; D not resolved. The germline V and J ends were trimmed by 6 bases and 1 base, with 15 bases remaining between them. From germline, CDR1 is MDHEN and CDR2 SYDVKM. The CDR3 is 15 residues long. CDR3 DNA: TGTGCCAGCAGCCTAGAGGAAGAAATTAACTATGGCTACACCTTC. This translates into CASSLEEEINYGYTF.

This clonotype was observed a handful of times. This sequence joins TRBV6-1 and TRBJ1-5; 9 nucleotides agree with TRBD1. This CDR3 is 13 amino acids long. Per germline, CDR1 MNHNS and CDR2 SASEGT. With V trimmed by 7 bases and J by 7 bases, 5 bases remained unmatched. The CDR3, as DNA: TGTGCCAGCAAACAGGGGGCTAGACAGCCCCAGCATTTT. Its protein product is CASKQGARQPQHF.

This clonotype was detected only a few times. The chain is built from TRBV9 and TRBJ2-7, with 7 bases aligning to TRBD2. This CDR3 is 14 amino acids long. J lost 5 bases, V lost 4 bases, and 9 bases had no gene match. The germline CDR1 and CDR2 sequences are SGDLS and YYNGEE. The CDR3 DNA sequence: TGTGCCAGCAGCACTGGGGGAGGGTCCGACGAGCAGTACTTC. This sequence encodes CASSTGGGSDEQYF.

Notes on this clonotype: This sequence may be a read error, since a much larger clone differs from it by one base. This chain links TRBV6-2 or TRBV6-3 with TRBJ1-1, with D unresolved. Trimming took 0 bases from V and 1 from J, leaving 12 bases between them. Germline V gene data show CDR1 as MNHEY and CDR2 as SVGEGT. This CDR3 spans 16 amino acids. The CDR3 sequence is CASSYSRARTNTEAFF. The CDR3 coding sequence is TGTGCCAGCAGTTACTCGAGGGCTAGAACGAACACTGAAGCTTTCTTT.

The chain combines TRBV15 with TRBJ2-1, with a tentative D call TRBD1 (5 bases). CDR3 length: 15 residues. Germline CDR1 is LNHNV and CDR2 is YYDKDF (reference sequence). The V end was cut by 0 bases, the J end by 4 bases, with 10 bases between. The CDR3 reads CATSRDTGRYNEQFF. CDR3 DNA: TGTGCCACCAGCAGAGATACAGGCCGTTACAATGAGCAGTTCTTC.

This clonotype was found a few times. The chain employs TRBV7-9 and TRBJ2-1; perhaps TRBD2 as D (6 bases). The CDR3 runs to 16 residues. V lost 7 bases and J 6 bases, leaving 22 bases between the germline ends. CDR1 and CDR2 (germline): SEHNR, FQNEAQ (reference sequence). The CDR3 DNA reads TGTGCCAGCATAAACTTCCGGACTACAACCGGCAATGAGCAGTTCTTC. Encoded protein: CASINFRTTTGNEQFF.

In this sample, this clonotype turned up many times. The chain combines TRBV20-1 with TRBJ2-3; D unclear. V dropped 3 bases and J dropped 0 bases, with 10 bases sitting between them. CDR1 and CDR2 from the germline V gene are DFQATT and SNEGSKA (reference sequence). The CDR3 contains 14 residues. The CDR3, as DNA: TGCAGTGCTAGGGCCTGGCGAAGCACAGATACGCAGTATTTT. Residues: CSARAWRSTDTQYF.

This clonotype showed up many times. The chain carries TRBV20-1 and TRBJ2-5, with TRBD2 matching over 8 bases. The CDR3 has 19 residues. The germline V gene encodes CDR1 DFQATT and CDR2 SNEGSKA (reference sequence). With V trimmed by 5 bases and J by 5 bases, 25 bases remained unmatched. CDR3 amino acids: CSAPDPTPSTGRAWETQYF. CDR3 coding DNA: TGCAGTGCTCCAGACCCAACCCCATCCACCGGGAGGGCTTGGGAGACCCAGTACTTC.

The chain uses TRBV29-1 and TRBJ2-4, with a tentative D call TRBD2 (5 bases). The germline CDR1 and CDR2 sequences are SQVTM and ANQGSEA. The CDR3 covers 13 residues. Trimming stripped 7 bases from V and 8 bases from J, with 18 bases between. This CDR3 is CSALTSFQHIQYF. The CDR3 DNA sequence: TGCAGCGCATTAACTAGTTTTCAGCACATTCAGTACTTC.